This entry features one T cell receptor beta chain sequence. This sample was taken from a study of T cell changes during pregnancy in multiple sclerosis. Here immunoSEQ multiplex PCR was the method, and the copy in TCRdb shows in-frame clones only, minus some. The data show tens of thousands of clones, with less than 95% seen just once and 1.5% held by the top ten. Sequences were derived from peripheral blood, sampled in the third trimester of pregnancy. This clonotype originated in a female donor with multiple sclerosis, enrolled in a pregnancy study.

CDR3 in DNA: TGTGCCAGCAGCCAATACTCCGCTAACTATGGCTACACCTTC. Amino acid sequence: CASSQYSANYGYTF. V gene TRBV16 combines with J gene TRBJ1-2; D is ambiguous. This CDR3 region has 14 residues. Trimming cost V 1 base and J 0 bases, with 6 bases left between them. Germline V gene lookup returns CDR1 KGHSY and CDR2 FQNENV.